The 11 T cell receptor beta chains presented below share a single source sample, sequenced in a study of blood T cell repertoires in COVID-19. Sequencing used immunoSEQ multiplex PCR; TCRdb keeps in-frame clones, though not all of them. The sample holds about 170,000 clones; 87% are singletons and the top ten take 1% to 1.5%. Material: PBMCs or T cells enriched from blood (not recorded which). These receptors came from a human donor with acute COVID-19. The donor label of this sample is uncertain.

The chain employs TRBV9 and TRBJ1-3; D not resolved. Deletions cut 0 bases from V and 3 bases from J, with 4 bases between. This CDR3 spans 13 amino acids. The germline gives CDR1 SGDLS, CDR2 YYNGEE. CDR3 sequence reads: CASSVANGNTIYF. In DNA, the CDR3 is TGTGCCAGCAGCGTAGCTAATGGAAACACCATATATTTT.

V gene TRBV10-3 combines with J gene TRBJ1-2, with D maybe TRBD1 (5 bases). CDR1 and CDR2 (germline): ENHRY, SYGVKD. The V end lost 0 bases, the J end lost 2 bases, and 16 bases lay between the germline ends. The length of the CDR3 is 17 residues. The CDR3: CAISESSSGHINYGYTF. CDR3 nucleotides: TGTGCCATCAGTGAGTCGTCGAGTGGACATATAAACTATGGCTACACCTTC.

The V call is TRBV5-4, the J call TRBJ1-1, with D perhaps TRBD1 (6 bases). This CDR3 has 15 amino acids. The V gene's germline CDR1 is SGHNT and CDR2 YYREEE (reference sequence). V was cut by 0 bases and J by 5 bases, with 14 bases left in between. Written as DNA, the CDR3 is TGTGCCAGCAGCTTGGGAGGACTAGGGGGGACTGAAGCTTTCTTT. Encoded protein: CASSLGGLGGTEAFF.

This chain uses TRBV7-9 with TRBJ2-7, with D perhaps matching TRBD2 (5 bases). This CDR3 has 15 residues. Germline CDR1 reads SEHNR; CDR2 reads FQNEAQ (reference sequence). V was shortened by 5 bases and J by 0 bases, with 14 bases between the two germline ends. CDR3 in DNA: TGTGCCAGCAGCGCCGGAGGCGCATCCTCCTACGAGCAGTACTTC. It encodes CASSAGGASSYEQYF.

V gene TRBV9 combines with J gene TRBJ2-5, with 8 nucleotides matching TRBD2. The V gene end was trimmed by 0 bases and the J gene end by 4 bases; junction bases not matched to a gene: 11. This CDR3 has 17 amino acids. Germline values: CDR1 SGDLS, CDR2 YYNGEE. CDR3 in DNA: TGTGCCAGCAGCGTAGCTGGCAACGGGGGGGCAGGAGAGACCCAGTACTTC. The encoded protein is CASSVAGNGGAGETQYF.

V is TRBV4-3 and J is TRBJ1-3, with D hard to call. The CDR3 has 14 residues. V lost 1 base to trimming and J lost 2 bases, with 6 bases between them. The germline CDR1 and CDR2 sequences are LGHNA and YSLEER. CDR3 amino acids: CASSQVYPGNTIYF. Written as DNA, the CDR3 is TGCGCCAGCAGCCAAGTTTATCCTGGAAACACCATATATTTT.

The genes are TRBV6-2 or TRBV6-3 and TRBJ1-2, with D hard to call. V lost 5 bases and J lost 5, with 18 bases in between. The CDR3 length is 15 residues. CDR1 and CDR2 (germline): MNHEY, SVGEGT. The CDR3 protein is CASSKRSPGKYGYTF. CDR3 DNA sequence: TGTGCCAGCAGTAAGAGAAGCCCGGGGAAGTATGGCTACACCTTC.

This chain joins TRBV4-1 and TRBJ2-3; possible D gene TRBD2, 6 bases. This CDR3 region has 16 residues. The V end lost 1 base, the J end lost 9 bases, and 20 bases lay between the germline ends. Germline loops: CDR1 MGHRA, CDR2 YSYEKL. The CDR3 loop reads CASSQGRGLSGETQYF. Written as DNA, the CDR3 is TGCGCCAGCAGCCAAGGGCGAGGGCTTTCGGGGGAAACGCAGTATTTT.

The chain combines TRBV5-1 with TRBJ2-1; 9 bases agree with TRBD2. CDR1 and CDR2 from the germline V gene are SGHRS and YFSETQ. The CDR3 consists of 14 residues. With V trimmed by 5 bases and J by 5 bases, 5 bases remained unmatched. The CDR3 here is CASRGSGGNNEQFF. The CDR3, as DNA: TGCGCCAGCAGAGGGAGCGGGGGGAACAATGAGCAGTTCTTC.

This chain's CDR3 is CASSLYGPPSGRPGELFF. DNA for the CDR3: TGCGCCAGCAGCTTGTACGGACCTCCGAGCGGCCGCCCCGGGGAGCTGTTTTTT. V gene TRBV5-1 combines with J gene TRBJ2-2; a possible D gene is TRBD2 (5 bases). V was clipped by 1 base and J by 6 bases, with 22 bases between them. Germline values: CDR1 SGHRS, CDR2 YFSETQ. CDR3 size: 18 residues.

The chain carries TRBV7-2 and TRBJ1-4, with 9 bases matching TRBD1. The CDR3 has 13 residues. V dropped 5 bases and J dropped 6; count of bases not matched to a gene: 1. The germline gives CDR1 SGHTA, CDR2 FQGNSA. CDR3 loop: CASSRDRDEKLFF. The CDR3 bases are TGTGCCAGCAGCAGGGACAGGGATGAAAAACTGTTTTTT.